This T cell receptor beta chain was recovered during a study of CD8 T cells in Susac syndrome. RNA, at about 0.5 to 1 ug, was reverse transcribed with random hexamers. The immunoSEQ assay covered 54 Vbeta and 13 Jbeta segments for CDR3. TCRdb reprocessed the immunoSEQ multiplex PCR reads via MiXCR and lists one record per CDR3 protein. The repertoire holds some 76,000 distinct CDR3 sequences, with about 91% as singletons. CD8+ and CD4+ blood T cells underwent TCR beta sequencing. It was treatment-naive patients with stable or active relapsing-remitting disease who made up the multiple sclerosis controls. Negative isolation was used for CD8+ and CD4+ T cells, and FACS enrichment was applied to TEMRA cells. Germline-derived CDR1 and CDR2 are KGHSH and LQKENI. Germline trimming cut 3 bases from V and 5 bases from J; bases unmatched to any gene: 7. This CDR3 is built from 14 residues.

The source is a human donor with multiple sclerosis. This chain uses TRBV18 with TRBJ2-7; 7 nucleotides line up with TRBD2. The specimen was CD8+ T cells from PBMCs. The CDR3 spells CASSPGGSRNEQYF. In nucleotides, the CDR3 is TGTGCCAGCTCACCGGGAGGGAGCAGAAACGAGCAGTACTTC.